The rows below give T cell receptor beta chains drawn from one sample of a study of technical replicates of blood from several donors. Measured with immunoSEQ multiplex PCR; TCRdb has only the in-frame clones, and not every one. In the table there are 87,000 or so clones, approximately 95% of which are singletons. Sequencing was carried out using T cells isolated from PBMCs. The receptors derive from a human donor in good health. Both conserved end residues are part of each CDR3. The order of the fields is V gene, J gene, D gene, clone size, CDR3 protein, CDR3 DNA. D genes are given only for firm matches. Clone sizes are given selectively: once, few, many, or a class where the clone is expanded.

v_gene: TRBV9; j_gene: TRBJ2-7; d_gene: TRBD1; abundance: -; CDR3aa: CASSGGDRAYEQYF; CDR3nt: TGTGCCAGCAGCGGGGGGGACAGGGCCTACGAGCAGTACTTC
v_gene: TRBV10-1; j_gene: TRBJ1-1; d_gene: -; abundance: once; CDR3aa: CASRTEMNTEAFF; CDR3nt: TGCGCCAGCAGGACAGAAATGAACACTGAAGCTTTCTTT
v_gene: TRBV19; j_gene: TRBJ2-7; d_gene: -; abundance: -; CDR3aa: CASRRTGDYEQYF; CDR3nt: TGTGCCAGTAGAAGAACGGGAGACTACGAGCAGTACTTC
v_gene: TRBV11-3; j_gene: TRBJ1-1; d_gene: TRBD1; abundance: -; CDR3aa: CASSFMTGETEAFF; CDR3nt: TGTGCCAGCAGCTTCATGACAGGGGAGACTGAAGCTTTCTTT
v_gene: TRBV6-6; j_gene: TRBJ2-1; d_gene: -; abundance: -; CDR3aa: CASSYEGLHEQFF; CDR3nt: TGTGCCAGCAGTTACGAGGGCCTCCATGAGCAGTTCTTC
v_gene: TRBV11-2; j_gene: TRBJ1-2; d_gene: -; abundance: -; CDR3aa: CASSLWAYGYTF; CDR3nt: TGTGCCAGCAGCTTATGGGCCTATGGCTACACCTTC
v_gene: TRBV9; j_gene: TRBJ1-4; d_gene: TRBD1; abundance: -; CDR3aa: CASSARQGTNEKLFF; CDR3nt: TGTGCCAGCAGCGCAAGACAGGGAACTAATGAAAAACTGTTTTTT
v_gene: TRBV9; j_gene: TRBJ2-6; d_gene: -; abundance: -; CDR3aa: CASSVQTAGANVLTF; CDR3nt: TGTGCCAGCAGCGTCCAGACAGCTGGGGCCAACGTCCTGACTTTC
v_gene: TRBV5-5; j_gene: TRBJ1-3; d_gene: -; abundance: -; CDR3aa: CASTFLYPYNTGNTIYF; CDR3nt: TGTGCCAGCACCTTCCTTTATCCGTACAACACTGGAAACACCATATATTTT
v_gene: TRBV6-5; j_gene: TRBJ1-2; d_gene: -; abundance: -; CDR3aa: CASRRTKGDGYTF; CDR3nt: TGTGCCAGCAGGCGCACGAAGGGGGATGGCTACACCTTC
v_gene: TRBV28; j_gene: TRBJ1-2; d_gene: -; abundance: -; CDR3aa: CASSLYAFPIYGYTF; CDR3nt: TGTGCCAGCAGTTTATATGCCTTCCCTATCTATGGCTACACCTTC
v_gene: TRBV4-1; j_gene: TRBJ2-7; d_gene: -; abundance: -; CDR3aa: CASSPGGAGLRPSREQYF; CDR3nt: TGCGCCAGCAGCCCTGGGGGAGCGGGTCTTCGCCCCTCTCGCGAGCAGTACTTC
v_gene: TRBV9; j_gene: TRBJ2-3; d_gene: TRBD2; abundance: -; CDR3aa: CASSVEVAGGTDTQYF; CDR3nt: TGTGCCAGCAGCGTAGAGGTAGCGGGAGGCACAGATACGCAGTATTTT
v_gene: TRBV27; j_gene: TRBJ1-1; d_gene: -; abundance: once; CDR3aa: CASTPPGKNTEAFF; CDR3nt: TGTGCCAGCACCCCACCGGGAAAGAACACTGAAGCTTTCTTT
v_gene: TRBV7-6; j_gene: TRBJ1-5; d_gene: -; abundance: -; CDR3aa: CASSLSQGHTYSNQPQHF; CDR3nt: TGTGCCAGCAGCTTATCCCAGGGACATACTTATAGCAATCAGCCCCAGCATTTT
v_gene: TRBV10-3; j_gene: TRBJ2-5; d_gene: TRBD1; abundance: once; CDR3aa: CAISPGGPETQYF; CDR3nt: TGTGCCATCAGTCCAGGGGGCCCGGAGACCCAGTACTTC
v_gene: TRBV28; j_gene: TRBJ1-2; d_gene: -; abundance: -; CDR3aa: CASTLGGGAGYTF; CDR3nt: TGTGCCAGCACGCTAGGGGGTGGAGCTGGCTACACCTTC
v_gene: TRBV25-1; j_gene: TRBJ1-1; d_gene: -; abundance: -; CDR3aa: CASTKNRENTEAFF; CDR3nt: TGTGCCAGCACCAAAAACAGGGAGAACACTGAAGCTTTCTTT
v_gene: TRBV19; j_gene: TRBJ2-7; d_gene: TRBD1; abundance: -; CDR3aa: CASSSPGQGAYEQYF; CDR3nt: TGTGCCAGTAGTTCCCCGGGACAGGGGGCCTACGAGCAGTACTTC
v_gene: TRBV2; j_gene: TRBJ1-2; d_gene: -; abundance: -; CDR3aa: CASSEAHRESTNYGYTF; CDR3nt: TGTGCCAGCAGTGAAGCGCACAGGGAATCTACCAACTATGGCTACACCTTC
v_gene: TRBV9; j_gene: TRBJ2-4; d_gene: TRBD1; abundance: -; CDR3aa: CASSAGTGLSKNIQYF; CDR3nt: TGTGCCAGCAGCGCCGGGACAGGGTTATCCAAAAACATTCAGTACTTC
v_gene: TRBV18; j_gene: TRBJ1-2; d_gene: TRBD1; abundance: -; CDR3aa: CASSPPGGQTYGYTF; CDR3nt: TGTGCCAGCTCACCACCGGGGGGACAGACCTATGGCTACACCTTC
v_gene: TRBV7-6; j_gene: TRBJ2-2; d_gene: -; abundance: few; CDR3aa: CASSLDGLSTGELFF; CDR3nt: TGTGCCAGCAGCTTAGATGGCTTATCCACCGGGGAGCTGTTTTTT
v_gene: TRBV5-4; j_gene: TRBJ1-2; d_gene: -; abundance: -; CDR3aa: CASSLVAGLSDGYTF; CDR3nt: TGTGCCAGCAGCTTGGTGGCGGGTCTCTCGGATGGCTACACCTTC
v_gene: TRBV5-1; j_gene: TRBJ2-5; d_gene: TRBD1; abundance: -; CDR3aa: CASSPNGQGAMETQYF; CDR3nt: TGCGCCAGCAGCCCGAACGGACAGGGGGCCATGGAGACCCAGTACTTC
v_gene: TRBV30; j_gene: TRBJ2-7; d_gene: TRBD1; abundance: -; CDR3aa: CACTRDRGVWEQYF; CDR3nt: TGTGCCTGTACCCGGGACAGGGGGGTTTGGGAGCAGTACTTC
v_gene: TRBV30; j_gene: TRBJ2-3; d_gene: -; abundance: -; CDR3aa: CAWGQDTDTQYF; CDR3nt: TGTGCCTGGGGGCAGGACACAGATACGCAGTATTTT
v_gene: TRBV27; j_gene: TRBJ2-5; d_gene: TRBD1; abundance: -; CDR3aa: CASSLWGQGLQETQYF; CDR3nt: TGTGCCAGCAGTTTATGGGGACAGGGCCTCCAAGAGACCCAGTACTTC
v_gene: TRBV2; j_gene: TRBJ2-3; d_gene: -; abundance: few; CDR3aa: CASGAPLTDTQYF; CDR3nt: TGTGCCAGCGGAGCGCCACTCACAGATACGCAGTATTTT
v_gene: TRBV13; j_gene: TRBJ2-1; d_gene: -; abundance: -; CDR3aa: CASSLGLGHSYNEQFF; CDR3nt: TGTGCCAGCAGCTTAGGCCTCGGTCACTCCTACAATGAGCAGTTCTTC
v_gene: TRBV2; j_gene: TRBJ2-5; d_gene: TRBD2; abundance: once; CDR3aa: CASSGDYLETQYF; CDR3nt: TGTGCCAGCAGTGGGGACTACTTAGAGACCCAGTACTTC
v_gene: TRBV2; j_gene: TRBJ1-5; d_gene: -; abundance: -; CDR3aa: CASSEMRSNQPQHF; CDR3nt: TGTGCCAGCAGTGAGATGAGGAGCAATCAGCCCCAGCATTTT
v_gene: TRBV5-4; j_gene: TRBJ1-1; d_gene: -; abundance: -; CDR3aa: CASSLGHNTEAFF; CDR3nt: TGTGCCAGCAGCTTGGGACACAACACTGAAGCTTTCTTT
v_gene: TRBV21-1; j_gene: TRBJ2-2; d_gene: -; abundance: -; CDR3aa: CASDSGADTGELFF; CDR3nt: TGTGCCAGCGACAGTGGGGCAGACACCGGGGAGCTGTTTTTT
v_gene: TRBV28; j_gene: TRBJ1-1; d_gene: -; abundance: -; CDR3aa: CASSLSSRLSAEAFF; CDR3nt: TGTGCCAGCAGTTTATCTTCACGGTTGTCGGCTGAAGCTTTCTTT
v_gene: TRBV7-2; j_gene: TRBJ2-7; d_gene: -; abundance: -; CDR3aa: CASSLAAGKLYEQYF; CDR3nt: TGTGCCAGCAGCTTAGCGGCGGGAAAACTCTACGAGCAGTACTTC
v_gene: TRBV29-1; j_gene: TRBJ2-1; d_gene: TRBD2; abundance: -; CDR3aa: CSVGLAGAPTIYNEQFF; CDR3nt: TGCAGCGTTGGACTAGCGGGAGCCCCAACCATCTACAATGAGCAGTTCTTC
v_gene: TRBV9; j_gene: TRBJ2-7; d_gene: TRBD2; abundance: -; CDR3aa: CASSVGASGSYEQYF; CDR3nt: TGTGCCAGCAGCGTAGGGGCTAGCGGGTCCTACGAGCAGTACTTC
v_gene: TRBV9; j_gene: TRBJ2-7; d_gene: TRBD2; abundance: -; CDR3aa: CASSAGLAGNEQYF; CDR3nt: TGTGCCAGCAGCGCGGGACTAGCGGGAAATGAGCAGTACTTC
v_gene: TRBV2; j_gene: TRBJ2-7; d_gene: TRBD2; abundance: -; CDR3aa: CASSEVPGGDTQYF; CDR3nt: TGTGCCAGCAGTGAAGTCCCGGGGGGGGACACGCAGTACTTC
v_gene: TRBV2; j_gene: TRBJ2-1; d_gene: TRBD2; abundance: -; CDR3aa: CASSWTSGRLYNEQFF; CDR3nt: TGTGCCAGCAGTTGGACTAGCGGGAGGCTATACAATGAGCAGTTCTTC
v_gene: TRBV19; j_gene: TRBJ2-1; d_gene: -; abundance: -; CDR3aa: CASSITGVPYNEQFF; CDR3nt: TGTGCCAGTAGTATAACGGGAGTTCCCTACAATGAGCAGTTCTTC
v_gene: TRBV2; j_gene: TRBJ2-7; d_gene: -; abundance: -; CDR3aa: CASWTALYEQYF; CDR3nt: TGTGCCAGCTGGACAGCACTCTACGAGCAGTACTTC
v_gene: TRBV2; j_gene: TRBJ1-4; d_gene: -; abundance: once; CDR3aa: CASNRRATNEKLFF; CDR3nt: TGTGCCAGCAACAGGAGAGCAACTAATGAAAAACTGTTTTTT
v_gene: TRBV29-1; j_gene: TRBJ2-1; d_gene: TRBD2; abundance: -; CDR3aa: CSAILRGRESYNEQFF; CDR3nt: TGCAGCGCCATCTTAAGAGGGAGGGAGTCCTACAATGAGCAGTTCTTC
v_gene: TRBV10-3; j_gene: TRBJ1-1; d_gene: -; abundance: -; CDR3aa: CAIKQGNTEAFF; CDR3nt: TGTGCCATCAAACAGGGGAACACTGAAGCTTTCTTT
v_gene: TRBV2; j_gene: TRBJ2-3; d_gene: TRBD2; abundance: -; CDR3aa: CASSDTSGIGGTDTQYF; CDR3nt: TGTGCCAGCAGTGATACTAGCGGGATCGGGGGCACAGATACGCAGTATTTT
v_gene: TRBV5-4; j_gene: TRBJ2-1; d_gene: TRBD2; abundance: -; CDR3aa: CASSTEGLASYEQFF; CDR3nt: TGTGCCAGCAGCACCGAGGGACTAGCGAGCTATGAGCAGTTCTTC
v_gene: TRBV4-1; j_gene: TRBJ1-2; d_gene: -; abundance: -; CDR3aa: CASSLSTGNYGYTF; CDR3nt: TGCGCCAGCAGCCTGTCGACAGGCAACTATGGCTACACCTTC
v_gene: TRBV5-1; j_gene: TRBJ2-5; d_gene: TRBD1; abundance: -; CDR3aa: CASSQGQVGQETQYF; CDR3nt: TGCGCCAGCAGCCAGGGACAGGTTGGCCAAGAGACCCAGTACTTC
v_gene: TRBV9; j_gene: TRBJ2-1; d_gene: -; abundance: once; CDR3aa: CASSVVGHSRDEQFF; CDR3nt: TGTGCCAGCAGCGTAGTAGGACACAGCCGCGATGAGCAGTTCTTC
v_gene: TRBV27; j_gene: TRBJ2-7; d_gene: -; abundance: -; CDR3aa: CASQMWGALGSYEQYF; CDR3nt: TGTGCCAGCCAAATGTGGGGCGCGCTCGGTTCCTACGAGCAGTACTTC
v_gene: TRBV7-9; j_gene: TRBJ1-5; d_gene: TRBD1; abundance: -; CDR3aa: CASSLNAGTGANQPQHF; CDR3nt: TGTGCCAGCAGCTTAAACGCCGGGACAGGGGCGAATCAGCCCCAGCATTTT
v_gene: TRBV11-2; j_gene: TRBJ1-4; d_gene: -; abundance: -; CDR3aa: CASSVAGTENEKLFF; CDR3nt: TGTGCCAGCAGCGTCGCCGGGACTGAAAATGAAAAACTGTTTTTT
v_gene: TRBV13; j_gene: TRBJ2-7; d_gene: TRBD1; abundance: -; CDR3aa: CASSSGGEFFEQYF; CDR3nt: TGTGCCAGCAGCTCAGGGGGCGAATTTTTCGAGCAGTACTTC